This TCR beta chain was sequenced in a study of blood T cells in healthy people across ages. With a J-beta primer mix and a sample-barcoded 5' primer, a second PCR ran roughly 7 to 11 cycles. MiXCR was run by TCRdb on the 5' RACE reads, yielding one entry per CDR3 protein. The profile shows fewer than 900,000 distinct CDR3 sequences, about 52% of them singletons. Healthy Caucasians from Russia aged about 6 to 95 served as donors. The CDR3 has 14 amino acids. Losses at the gene ends were 5 bases for V and 7 bases for J; bases not matched to a gene: 8. CDR1 and CDR2 from the germline V gene are MNHEY and SVGEGT.

Source material: blood. This TCR was sampled from a woman in her fifties or sixties in good health. The chain is built from TRBV6-2 or TRBV6-3 and TRBJ2-3; 8 bases are a match to TRBD2. CDR3 loop: CASSGGLAGNTQYF. The CDR3, as DNA: TGTGCCAGCAGTGGCGGACTAGCTGGAAATACGCAGTATTTT.